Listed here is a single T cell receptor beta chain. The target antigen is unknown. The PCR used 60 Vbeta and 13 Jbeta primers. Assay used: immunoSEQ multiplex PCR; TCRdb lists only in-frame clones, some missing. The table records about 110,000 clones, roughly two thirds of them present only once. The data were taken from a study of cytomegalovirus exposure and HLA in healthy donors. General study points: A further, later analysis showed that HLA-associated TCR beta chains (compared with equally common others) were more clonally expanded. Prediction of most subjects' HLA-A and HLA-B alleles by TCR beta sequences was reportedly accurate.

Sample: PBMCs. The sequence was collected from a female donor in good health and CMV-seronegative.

CDR3 in amino acids: CASSQVAGGLWEQFF. The CDR3 DNA reads as TGTGCCAGCAGCCAAGTAGCGGGAGGCCTTTGGGAGCAGTTCTTC. This rearrangement joins TRBV7-3 to TRBJ2-1, with TRBD2 matching over 10 bases. With V trimmed by 5 bases and J by 10 bases, 11 bases remained unmatched. CDR1 SGHTA and CDR2 FQGTGA come from the germline V gene. The CDR3 sequence is 15 residues long.